Below are 14 T cell receptor beta chains sequenced from a single sample in a study of cytomegalovirus exposure and HLA in healthy donors. Amplification used 60 Vbeta primers and 13 Jbeta primers. Assay: immunoSEQ multiplex PCR; the TCRdb copy retains only in-frame clones and omits some. The table includes 200,000 to 250,000 clones, 77% detected once. Sequencing used PBMCs. These receptors all come from a woman aged 55 to 70 in good health and CMV-seropositive.

The rearrangement uses TRBV11-3 and TRBJ2-2, with a tentative D call TRBD1 (5 bases). This CDR3 spans 12 amino acids. The germline gives CDR1 SGHNT, CDR2 YENEEA. Trimming removed 6 bases at V and 11 bases at J, with 13 bases between. The CDR3 sequence: CASSISGLELFF. The CDR3 nucleotides are TGTGCCAGCAGTATATCAGGGTTAGAGCTGTTTTTT.

This chain links TRBV7-2 with TRBJ2-2; TRBD1 matches 9 bases. Germline CDR1 is SGHTA and CDR2 is FQGNSA. This CDR3 region has 15 residues. V gave up 5 bases and J gave up 5 bases; unmatched junction bases: 6. The CDR3, as DNA: TGTGCCAGCAGCCAAAGACAGGGGGGAACCGGGGAGCTGTTTTTT. This gives the protein CASSQRQGGTGELFF.

The rearrangement links TRBV12-1 to TRBJ1-3. TRBV12-1 is deemed a pseudogene. There are 15 residues in the CDR3. Here the CDR3 DNA reads TGTGCCAGCAGCTTTACAAGCGGCTCTGGAAACACCATATATTTT. Its translation: CASSFTSGSGNTIYF.

This clone was seen only a few times. J is TRBJ2-2 and V is TRBV30; 12 nucleotides line up with TRBD2. Looked up from germline, CDR1 is GTSNPN and CDR2 is SVGIG (reference sequence). The CDR3 covers 15 residues. The trim removed 5 bases at V and 3 bases at J, leaving 4 bases unmatched. The CDR3 DNA reads as TGTGCCTGGCCACCTAGCGGGAGGGACACCGGGGAGCTGTTTTTT. Translating it yields CAWPPSGRDTGELFF.

Details on this clone: Sequence at one end of the junction differs from germline and may be a read error. The rearrangement links TRBV10-2 to TRBJ2-1, with 8 bases fitting TRBD2. The length of the CDR3 is 14 residues. Germline CDR1 and CDR2: WSHSY and SAAADI. The CDR3 loop reads CASIVGRAYNEQFF. CDR3 coding DNA: TGCGCCAGCATCGTCGGGAGGGCCTATAATGAGCAGTTCTTC.

This sequence joins TRBV2 and TRBJ1-2, with D perhaps TRBD1 (5 bases). CDR3 size: 13 residues. V was trimmed by 2 bases and J by 8 bases, leaving 12 bases between them. Germline assignment: CDR1 SNHLY and CDR2 FYNNEI. For the CDR3, the DNA is TGTGCCAGCAGTGAAAGGGGAACTGTCGGCTACACCTTC. This encodes CASSERGTVGYTF.

The rearrangement uses TRBV18 and TRBJ1-3, with a possible D match to TRBD1 (5 bases). Per germline, CDR1 KGHSH and CDR2 LQKENI. The CDR3 is 17 residues long. V lost 6 bases and J 0 bases, leaving 18 bases between the germline ends. In DNA, the CDR3 is TGTGCCAGCTCGAAGGGGAACCCCTCCTTCTCTGGAAACACCATATATTTT. Amino acid sequence: CASSKGNPSFSGNTIYF.

The rearrangement links TRBV11-2 to TRBJ1-1, with 9 bases lining up with TRBD1. The CDR3 is 13 amino acids. The trim removed 5 bases at V and 4 bases at J, leaving 2 bases unmatched. Germline V gene lookup returns CDR1 SGHAT and CDR2 FQNNGV. The CDR3, as DNA: TGTGCCAGCAGCCCGGACAGGGGCACTGAAGCTTTCTTT. Amino acid sequence: CASSPDRGTEAFF. The full variable domain, in which reference TRBV11-2 and TRBJ1-1 provide the parts outside the CDR3, is EAGVAQSPRYKIIEKRQSVAFWCNPISGHATLYWYQQILGQGPKLLIQFQNNGVVDDSQLPKDRFSAERLKGVDSTLKIQPAKLEDSAVYLCASSPDRGTEAFFGQGTRLTVV.

The V call is TRBV6-1, the J call TRBJ1-1; weak D call: TRBD1 (5 bases). This CDR3 is built from 13 residues. Trimming pared 2 bases from V and 8 bases from J, leaving 12 bases between. Germline V gives CDR1 MNHNS, CDR2 SASEGT. CDR3: CASSEQGGFEAFF. The DNA of the CDR3 is TGTGCCAGCAGTGAACAGGGAGGATTCGAAGCTTTCTTT.

J is TRBJ1-2 and V is TRBV6-1; 7 bases match TRBD1. The V segment lost 2 bases and the J segment 4 bases; nucleotides outside the gene matches: 13. Germline V gene lookup returns CDR1 MNHNS and CDR2 SASEGT. The CDR3 spans 17 residues. CDR3 DNA sequence: TGTGCCAGCAGTGAACCCCACAGACAGGGATGGTCCTATGGCTACACCTTC. Protein sequence: CASSEPHRQGWSYGYTF.

This clone appeared a single time. The chain joins TRBV2 to TRBJ2-7; weak D call: TRBD2 (6 bases). Trimming took 5 bases from V and 7 from J, leaving 18 bases between them. This CDR3 spans 14 amino acids. The V gene's germline CDR1 is SNHLY and CDR2 FYNNEI. CDR3 in DNA: TGTGCCAGCAGTACGCGGGACCGGGTAGGGGAGCAGTACTTC. This codes for CASSTRDRVGEQYF.

The rearrangement uses TRBV6-5 and TRBJ1-5; 8 bases are shared with TRBD1. Trimming cost V 6 bases and J 6 bases; bases outside gene matches: 10. The CDR3 sequence is 15 residues long. CDR1 and CDR2 (germline): MNHEY, SVGAGI. The CDR3 loop is CASSEYRGIGQPQHF. CDR3 DNA sequence: TGTGCCAGCAGCGAGTACAGGGGGATTGGTCAGCCCCAGCATTTT.

This rearrangement joins TRBV5-1 to TRBJ1-6, with 9 bases fitting TRBD1. CDR3 length: 16 amino acids. Trimming took 0 bases from V and 8 from J; bases not matched to a gene: 6. Germline assignment: CDR1 SGHRS and CDR2 YFSETQ. The CDR3 loop is CASSLEGTGGDSPLHF. DNA of the CDR3: TGCGCCAGCAGCTTGGAAGGTACAGGGGGCGATTCACCCCTCCACTTT. The entire variable domain, with the rest obtained from reference TRBV5-1 and TRBJ1-6, is as follows: KAGVTQTPRYLIKTRGQQVTLSCSPISGHRSVSWYQQTPGQGLQFLFEYFSETQRNKGNFPGRFSGRQFSNSRSEMNVSTLELGDSALYLCASSLEGTGGDSPLHFGNGTRLTVT.

This rearrangement joins TRBV9 to TRBJ2-7; D possibly corresponds to TRBD1 (5 bases). Trimming cost V 2 bases and J 2 bases, with 11 bases left between them. The CDR3 length is 14 residues. Germline V gene lookup returns CDR1 SGDLS and CDR2 YYNGEE. CDR3 DNA: TGTGCCAGCAGCGTGGGCCAGGGTACCTACGAGCAGTACTTC. Amino acids: CASSVGQGTYEQYF.